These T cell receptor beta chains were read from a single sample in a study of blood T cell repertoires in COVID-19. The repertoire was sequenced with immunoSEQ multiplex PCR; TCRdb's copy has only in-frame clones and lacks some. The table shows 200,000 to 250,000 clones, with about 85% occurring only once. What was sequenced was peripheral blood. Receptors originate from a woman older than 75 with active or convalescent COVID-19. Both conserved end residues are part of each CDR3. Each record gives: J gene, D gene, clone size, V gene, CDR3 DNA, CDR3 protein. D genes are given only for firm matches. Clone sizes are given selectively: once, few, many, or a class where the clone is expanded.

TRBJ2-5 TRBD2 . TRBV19 TGTGCCAGTAGTATAGATCCCCGGGGGGGCCGGAAGACCCAGTACTTC CASSIDPRGGRKTQYF
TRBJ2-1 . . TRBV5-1 TGCGCCAGCAGCGCGCTGGGGAGCGGGAATGAGCAGTTCTTC CASSALGSGNEQFF
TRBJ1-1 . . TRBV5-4 TGTGCCAGCAGCTTGGGGCCGATGAACACTGAAGCTTTCTTT CASSLGPMNTEAFF
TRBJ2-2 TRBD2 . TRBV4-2 TGTGCCAGCAGCCAAGAACCCACTAGCGGGGCTCCGGGGGCCGGGGAGCTGTTTTTT CASSQEPTSGAPGAGELFF
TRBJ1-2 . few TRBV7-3 TGTGCCAGCAGCTTTCTCGACATCGGCAAGGGCTACACCTTC CASSFLDIGKGYTF
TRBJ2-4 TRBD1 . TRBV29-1 TGCAGCGTAGGGACCGGGACAGGGACCAAAAACATTCAGTACTTC CSVGTGTGTKNIQYF
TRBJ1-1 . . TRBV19 TGTGCCAGTAGTCCCACAGGGTTTCAGACTGAAGCTTTCTTT CASSPTGFQTEAFF
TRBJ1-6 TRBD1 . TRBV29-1 TGCAGCGTTGAATCGGACAGGGGTTCACCCCTCCACTTT CSVESDRGSPLHF
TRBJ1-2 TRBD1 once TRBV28 TGTGCCAGCAGTTGGGGCGGACAGGGCGGCTATGGCTACACCTTC CASSWGGQGGYGYTF
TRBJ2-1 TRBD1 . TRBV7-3 TGTGCCAGCAGCTTACCGTCAAGCACAGGGGGCGTCTACAATGAGCAGTTCTTC CASSLPSSTGGVYNEQFF
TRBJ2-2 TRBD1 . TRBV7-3 TGTGCCAGCAGCCGTACAGGGGGTTATACGGGCACCGGGGAGCTGTTTTTT CASSRTGGYTGTGELFF
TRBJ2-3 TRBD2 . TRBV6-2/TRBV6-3 TGTGCCAGCAGTTCCCCTCCGGGGGGGATCGCAGATACGCAGTATTTT CASSSPPGGIADTQYF
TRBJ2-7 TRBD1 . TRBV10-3 TGTGCCATCCGCGACAGGGTGGGCTCCTACGAGCAGTACTTC CAIRDRVGSYEQYF
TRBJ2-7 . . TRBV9 TGTGCCAGCAGCGTAGACGGGGGAACCTACGAGCAGTACTTC CASSVDGGTYEQYF
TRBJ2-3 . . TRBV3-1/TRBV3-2 TGTGCCAGCAGCCAAGATGGTGCGGATTGGAATACGCAGTATTTT CASSQDGADWNTQYF
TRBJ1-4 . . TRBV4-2 TGTGCCAGCAGCCAAGTTTTTTTTGTACAGGGAAGGAGCAATGAAAAACTGTTTTTT CASSQVFFVQGRSNEKLFF
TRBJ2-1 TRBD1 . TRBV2 TGTGCCAGCAGCGGACAGGGGGGTTACAATGAGCAGTTCTTC CASSGQGGYNEQFF
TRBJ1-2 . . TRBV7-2 TGTGCCAGCAGCGCCCGACAGAGTGGGTACGATGGCTACACCTTC CASSARQSGYDGYTF
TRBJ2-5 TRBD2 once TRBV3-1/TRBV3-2 TGTGCCAGCAGCCAAGATCGTTCTAGCGGGGAAGAGACCCAGTACTTC CASSQDRSSGEETQYF
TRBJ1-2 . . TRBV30 TGTGCCTGGAGCTTTACAGGCGCGTTTGGCTACACCTTC CAWSFTGAFGYTF
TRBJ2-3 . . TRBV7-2 TGTGCCAGCAGCTTAGCGCGACAGCTCACAGATACGCAGTATTTT CASSLARQLTDTQYF
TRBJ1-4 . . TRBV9 TGTGCCAGCAGATCCCGTGGGGGGGGCTTTAGGGAAAAACTGTTTTTT CASRSRGGGFREKLFF
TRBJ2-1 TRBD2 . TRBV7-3 TGTGCCAGCAGCTTAGAAGGCAGCGGGGGGGCCCATGAGCAGTTCTTC CASSLEGSGGAHEQFF
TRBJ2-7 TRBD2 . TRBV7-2 TGTGCCAGCAGCTCCCGGGTTAGCGGGTCCTACGAGCAGTACTTC CASSSRVSGSYEQYF
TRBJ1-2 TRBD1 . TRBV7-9 TGTGCCAGCAGCTTAGCGCGGGGACAGCTCTATGGCTACACCTTC CASSLARGQLYGYTF
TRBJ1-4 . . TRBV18 TGTGCCAGCTCACCATCTACAACTAATGAAAAACTGTTTTTT CASSPSTTNEKLFF
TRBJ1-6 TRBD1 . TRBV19 TGTGCCAGTAGCCAAGGGGGCAGAAGGGTTTCACCCCTCCACTTT CASSQGGRRVSPLHF
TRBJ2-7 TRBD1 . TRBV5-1 TGCGCCAGCAGCGAGGGGGCAGGCAGCTTTGCCTACGAGCAGTACTTC CASSEGAGSFAYEQYF
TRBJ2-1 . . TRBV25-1 TGTGCCAGCAGGCAGGGGTACAATGAGCAGTTCTTC CASRQGYNEQFF
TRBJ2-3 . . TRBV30 TGTGCCTGGAGCGGGACGGAACGGGAGACAGATACGCAGTATTTT CAWSGTERETDTQYF
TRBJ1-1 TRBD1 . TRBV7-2 TGTGCCAGCAGCTTATATGGCCAGGGGGTCACTGAAGCTTTCTTT CASSLYGQGVTEAFF
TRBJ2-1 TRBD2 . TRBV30 TGTGCCTGGAGTGGGGGAGGGACTCCCCATGAGCAGTTCTTC CAWSGGGTPHEQFF
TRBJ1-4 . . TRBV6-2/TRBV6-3 TGTGCCAGCAGTTACCGACACGCAGATGAAAAACTGTTTTTT CASSYRHADEKLFF
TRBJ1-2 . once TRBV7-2 TGTGCCAGCAGCTTATACACAGGCCGGCCTTATGGCTACACCTTC CASSLYTGRPYGYTF
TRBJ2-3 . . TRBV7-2 TGTGCCAGCAGCTTAGGACAACCTAGCACAGATACGCAGTATTTT CASSLGQPSTDTQYF
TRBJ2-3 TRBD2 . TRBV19 TGTGCCAGTAGTATCTCCTACGGACAGGGGCTAGCGGGGGGATTCACAGATACGCAGTATTTT CASSISYGQGLAGGFTDTQYF
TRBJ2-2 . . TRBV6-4 TGTGCCAGCAACCGGGACAAGGGGAACACCGGGGAGCTGTTTTTT CASNRDKGNTGELFF